This record covers a single TCR beta chain. Its target antigen remains unknown. Base qualities are not recorded, but no much larger clone differs from it by a single base. The data were taken from a study of shared clonotypes between healthy human individuals (dated by TCRdb to the early 2020s). Regarding the study in general: The cohort included a few men and a couple of women between 18 and 49 years of age. Between about 0.8 and 8.9 billion PBMCs per donor were obtained by leukapheresis. To increase sequencing depth and limit assay-specific biases, different laboratories used diverse techniques to prepare libraries and sequence TCR repertoires. To estimate repertoire size and how much clonotype sharing occurs between individuals, the study deeply sequenced the blood TCR repertoires of about five healthy adults. For each donor, three plates each were used for CD4 naive and CD4 memory, two plates were used for CD8 naive, and one plate was used for CD8 memory.

The research as a whole found: The small number of donors limited the genetic and exposure-history diversity represented. Based on pairwise subsampling, the degree of clonotype sharing among donors was expected to be affected by sequencing depth. Sampling was limited to blood, and TCR repertoires in tissue likely differ from TCR repertoires in blood. Across a few donors, 5% to 6% of naive CD4, approximately 3.5% of naive CD8, approximately 2.5% of memory CD4, and 0.4% to 0.45% of memory CD8 clonotypes were shared. Naive subsets generally had larger estimated clonotype richness than memory subsets. Compared with non-shared clonotypes, clonotypes shared by all four sorted-subset donors had higher generation probabilities. Incomplete sequencing was indicated by rarefaction of sorted-subset datasets, despite the large sequencing depth.

V sheds 8 bases and J sheds 3 bases, leaving 14 bases between their ends. The CDR3 contains 13 residues, cysteine and phenylalanine counted. The CDR3 DNA has 39 bases and is translated from base 1. According to the germline V gene, CDR1 reads MNHNS and CDR2 reads SASEGT. TCR CDR3 regions were amplified from genomic DNA by multiplex PCR using the deep immunoSEQ assay. For each cell subset, the extracted genomic DNA was distributed evenly across all wells of several immunoSEQ 96-well plates, and each plate served as one replicate. For sorted subsets, about 200 ng genomic DNA, equal to 30,000 or so T cell genomes, was loaded into each replicate PCR. The purified libraries were quantified using a Qubit 3.0 fluorometer, sized with a Bioanalyzer 2100, and then quantified again using the KAPA Library Quantification kit. Every immunoSEQ 96-well plate was sequenced on a dedicated single-read 150-cycle Illumina NextSeq 550 flow cell. As for the original processing: Because the immunoSEQ output held only junctional sequences and lacked quality scores, the filtering could not match the filtering applied to full-length reads. To assign V/J genes and CDR3, sequences were annotated using PyIR, a Python wrapper for IgBLAST v1.9, with IMGT germline references. Any read was removed if the V/J assignment was weak (E-value above 1e-6), the CDR3 was missing, or the read contained stop codons, out-of-frame junctions, or ambiguous translated residues. A V3J clonotype was defined by an identical inferred V gene, J gene, and CDR3 amino acid sequence. To compute the percentage overlap between repertoires, the number of shared unique clonotypes was divided by the size of the smaller repertoire. Richness of each repertoire was evaluated using RTK rarefaction, the Chao1 estimator, and Recon v2.1 estimates of unobserved clonotypes. Generation probabilities were computed with OLGA for all TCRbeta clonotypes obtained by the gDNA method from a handful of donors. This is the immuneACCESS table as TCRdb keeps it, with only in-frame sequences that have V and J called. A part of the clones is gone; compared with another copy, unresolved V genes explain less than half, and the rest is unexplained. V and J calls and clone size are copied from that table; D and trimming were computed from the DNA. Recorded for this sample are roughly 1,600,000 clones; about 98.5% of them occurred a single time. Together, the top ten hold approximately 0.4% of the sample.

The donors were healthy, HIV-negative adults with no recently reported acute infections or vaccinations. Only Caucasian adults living in Nashville, Tennessee, USA were represented among the donors. Magnetic negative selection was used to enrich CD4+ T cells, after which naive cells were positively selected on CD45RA and the negative fraction became the memory subset. Blood was obtained by leukapheresis, after which PBMCs were separated by Ficoll-Histopaque density gradient centrifugation and cryopreserved in liquid nitrogen vapor phase. Analytical flow cytometry was used to check the purity and quantity of each magnetically sorted T cell population. Each sorted fraction had its genomic DNA isolated and then quantified by UV absorbance on a Nanodrop 2000c.

The sample consisted of naive CD4+ T cells sorted from blood. The intended sense of this specimen's cell subset or site label: CD45RA+ positively selected. This clonotype was obtained from a man aged 30-40 years in good health. This sequence uses TRBV6-1 and TRBJ2-7; no D gene call is confident. In nucleotides, the sequence is TGTGCCAGCCGATACAACATGGGCTACGAGCAGTACTTC. Its protein reads: CASRYNMGYEQYF.